The 28 T cell receptor beta chains reported below all come from one sample, sequenced in a study of T cells after posttransplantation cyclophosphamide (dated by TCRdb to the mid-2010s). Receptor libraries were prepared by the immunoSEQ multiplex PCR assay. As stored in TCRdb, this immuneACCESS dataset retains in-frame rearrangements with V and J assigned. A fraction of the clones does not appear; measured against another copy, unresolved V genes explain less than half of the discrepancy, and the remainder lacks a known reason. A total of about 21,000 clones appear in this sample, roughly nine tenths of them only once. The top ten constitute less than 2% of the sample. A control cohort of about 11 patients who had been given myeloablative marrow transplants with methotrexate plus a calcineurin inhibitor was sampled 1 year after transplant. The starting material was PBMCs, obtained about 360 days after allogeneic stem cell transplant with calcineurin inhibitor and methotrexate. These receptors originate from a female patient between 30 and 40 years old who received an allogeneic stem cell transplant from an unrelated donor, was CMV-positive, and had acute and chronic GVHD. Following a transplant, some T cells may be graft donor cells, not patient cells.

The V gene is TRBV19, the J gene TRBJ2-1; a weak D match, TRBD2 (5 bases). This CDR3 has 18 amino acids. The germline gives CDR1 LNHDA, CDR2 SQIVND (reference sequence). Trimming left V 0 bases short and J 3 bases short, with 18 bases between. In nucleotides, the CDR3 is TGTGCCAGTAGTATAGATCGATGGGTGGGAGCCGACTACAATGAGCAGTTCTTC. This encodes CASSIDRWVGADYNEQFF.

The rearrangement uses TRBV4-2 and TRBJ1-5; D is unresolved. Germline CDR1 reads LGHNA; CDR2 reads YNFKEQ. The CDR3 spans 17 residues. The germline V and J ends were trimmed by 0 bases and 0 bases, with 12 bases remaining between them. Here the CDR3 reads CASSQDVRIYSNQPQHF. DNA of the CDR3: TGTGCCAGCAGCCAAGATGTGAGGATTTATAGCAATCAGCCCCAGCATTTT.

The chain couples TRBV7-8 to TRBJ2-5, with 10 bases matching TRBD2. The V segment lost 2 bases and the J segment 4 bases; nucleotides outside the gene matches: 7. The CDR3 is made up of 16 amino acids. Per germline, CDR1 SGHVS and CDR2 FQNEAQ. This chain's CDR3 is CASSLTRGLAPETQYF. DNA for the CDR3: TGTGCCAGCAGCTTAACTAGGGGACTAGCGCCAGAGACCCAGTACTTC.

The rearrangement uses TRBV9 and TRBJ2-7; D remains unclear. CDR3 length: 13 amino acids. With 3 bases removed from V and 7 bases from J, the gap between germline ends came to 14 bases. In germline, CDR1 is SGDLS, CDR2 YYNGEE. CDR3 protein: CASSAFKSGEQYF. CDR3 in DNA: TGTGCCAGCAGCGCCTTCAAGTCGGGTGAGCAGTACTTC.

The V call is TRBV7-2, the J call TRBJ1-3, with 7 bases fitting TRBD1. Looked up from germline, CDR1 is SGHTA and CDR2 is FQGNSA. The CDR3 sequence is 15 residues long. The V gene end was trimmed by 3 bases and the J gene end by 1 base; junction bases not matched to a gene: 3. The chain's CDR3 is CASSLDRTSGNTIYF. The CDR3 DNA sequence: TGTGCCAGCAGCTTGGACAGGACATCTGGAAACACCATATATTTT.

This sequence joins TRBV6-5 and TRBJ1-1; maybe TRBD1 (5 bases). Germline CDR1 MNHEY, CDR2 SVGAGI. The CDR3 has 14 residues. The ends were cut back, 5 bases at V and 1 base at J, with 11 bases in the middle. CDR3 in DNA: TGTGCCAGCAGTGGCCGCCAGGGGAACACTGAAGCTTTCTTT. It translates to CASSGRQGNTEAFF.

The J gene is TRBJ1-6, the V gene TRBV19; possibly TRBD1 for D (5 bases). This CDR3 spans 15 amino acids. The V gene's germline CDR1 is LNHDA and CDR2 SQIVND (reference sequence). V was shortened by 6 bases and J by 6 bases, with 15 bases between the two germline ends. The CDR3 nucleotides are TGTGCCAGTAGCCTCGGGGGGTCCGGTAATTCACCCCTCCACTTT. It specifies CASSLGGSGNSPLHF. The complete variable domain, with remaining parts taken from reference TRBV19 and TRBJ1-6, reads DGGITQSPKYLFRKEGQNVTLSCEQNLNHDAMYWYRQDPGQGLRLIYYSQIVNDFQKGDIAEGYSVSREKKESFPLTVTSAQKNPTAFYLCASSLGGSGNSPLHFGNGTRLTVT.

The chain carries TRBV7-6 and TRBJ2-2; 7 nucleotides line up with TRBD1. Germline lookup yields CDR1 SGHVS and CDR2 FNYEAQ. The CDR3 covers 16 residues. Losses at the gene ends were 5 bases for V and 4 bases for J; bases not matched to a gene: 10. The CDR3 sequence is CASSHSGTVFTGELFF. The CDR3 DNA sequence: TGTGCCAGCAGCCACTCCGGGACAGTCTTCACCGGGGAGCTGTTTTTT.

The chain has TRBV29-1 and TRBJ2-1; 10 positions match TRBD2. With V trimmed by 6 bases and J by 7 bases, 6 bases remained unmatched. Germline CDR1 and CDR2: SQVTM and ANQGSEA. The CDR3 spans 13 residues. The CDR3 is CSVAGGPVNEQFF. The DNA of the CDR3 is TGCAGCGTAGCGGGAGGGCCTGTAAATGAGCAGTTCTTC.

The chain is built from TRBV19 and TRBJ1-1, with D unresolved. V was clipped by 7 bases and J by 0 bases, with 9 bases between them. Germline-derived CDR1 and CDR2 are LNHDA and SQIVND (reference sequence). The CDR3 is 13 residues long. The CDR3 region is CASKYGVNTEAFF. DNA of the CDR3: TGTGCCAGTAAGTACGGAGTGAACACTGAAGCTTTCTTT.

This clone was recorded only once. V and J are TRBV5-6 and TRBJ2-7; 7 bases are shared with TRBD2. CDR3 length: 14 amino acids. In germline, CDR1 is SGHDT, CDR2 YYEEEE. The J segment lost 3 bases and the V segment lost 1 base, leaving 4 bases of the junction unmatched. CDR3 in amino acids: CASSLQLAVYEQYF. The CDR3 coding sequence is TGTGCCAGCAGCTTGCAGCTAGCGGTCTACGAGCAGTACTTC.

The J gene is TRBJ2-5, the V gene TRBV10-3, with 8 bases fitting TRBD2. The trim removed 8 bases at V and 4 bases at J, leaving 9 bases unmatched. There are 14 residues in the CDR3. Germline assignment: CDR1 ENHRY and CDR2 SYGVKD. The CDR3 sequence is CAIGKREFGETQYF. DNA of the CDR3: TGTGCCATCGGCAAGCGGGAGTTTGGAGAGACCCAGTACTTC.

In its sample, this clone was seen a few times. The rearrangement uses TRBV10-3 and TRBJ1-2; TRBD1 matches at 11 bases. The germline V gene encodes CDR1 ENHRY and CDR2 SYGVKD. The V segment lost 6 bases and the J segment 8 bases; nucleotides outside the gene matches: 14. The CDR3 is 16 residues long. The CDR3 reads CAISALWDRGKQGYTF. The CDR3 nucleotides are TGTGCCATCAGCGCCCTCTGGGACAGGGGGAAGCAGGGCTACACCTTC.

There are a few counts of this clone. The rearrangement links TRBV2 to TRBJ1-4; tentative D call: TRBD1 (6 bases). This CDR3 has 15 residues. V lost 6 bases and J lost 5, with 16 bases in between. The germline V gene has CDR1 SNHLY and CDR2 FYNNEI. The CDR3 DNA sequence: TGTGCCAGCAGGGGTTGGGACATGACGAATGAAAAACTGTTTTTT. This sequence encodes CASRGWDMTNEKLFF.

This chain links TRBV30 with TRBJ2-2; D remains ambiguous. V was trimmed by 1 base and J by 5 bases, leaving 8 bases between them. Per germline, CDR1 GTSNPN and CDR2 SVGIG (reference sequence). This CDR3 is 13 amino acids long. CDR3 amino acids: CAWSEASTGELFF. The CDR3 coding sequence is TGTGCCTGGAGTGAGGCTAGTACCGGGGAGCTGTTTTTT.

V is TRBV9 and J is TRBJ2-3; D is possibly TRBD1 (6 bases). Per the germline V gene, CDR1 is SGDLS and CDR2 is YYNGEE. V gave up 0 bases and J gave up 0 bases, with 11 bases separating them. This CDR3 comprises 16 residues. The CDR3 reads CASSVVGTPSTDTQYF. The DNA for the CDR3 is TGTGCCAGCAGCGTAGTTGGGACACCTAGCACAGATACGCAGTATTTT.

The V call is TRBV6-1, the J call TRBJ2-5; 9 bases align to TRBD2. The V and J ends lost 2 bases and 11 bases, in that order; junction bases with no gene match: 21. CDR3 size: 18 residues. Germline V gene sequence: CDR1 MNHNS, CDR2 SASEGT. The CDR3 protein is CASSERVSWAGGQTIQYF. CDR3 nucleotide sequence: TGTGCCAGCAGTGAAAGAGTTAGCTGGGCGGGAGGGCAAACGATTCAGTACTTC.

CDR3 DNA: TGTGCCAGTAGGACAGGGCTTCAGCCCCAGCATTTT. It is translated as CASRTGLQPQHF. The chain couples TRBV19 to TRBJ1-5; 7 positions agree with TRBD1. Germline CDR1 reads LNHDA; CDR2 reads SQIVND (reference sequence). The CDR3 spans 12 residues. After removal of 6 bases from V and 6 bases from J, the junction contained 2 bases not matched to a gene. The full variable domain, rest sourced from reference TRBV19 and TRBJ1-5, is DGGITQSPKYLFRKEGQNVTLSCEQNLNHDAMYWYRQDPGQGLRLIYYSQIVNDFQKGDIAEGYSVSREKKESFPLTVTSAQKNPTAFYLCASRTGLQPQHFGDGTRLSIL.

The chain recombines TRBV5-1 with TRBJ2-6; no firm D call. The V and J ends lost 0 bases and 2 bases respectively, with 9 bases between them. CDR3 length: 16 amino acids. The germline CDR1 and CDR2 sequences are SGHRS and YFSETQ. The DNA for the CDR3 is TGCGCCAGCAGCTTGGTGGTGGCCGCTGGGGCCAACGTCCTGACTTTC. Its translation is CASSLVVAAGANVLTF. Full variable domain (outside the CDR3, taken from reference TRBV5-1 and TRBJ2-6): KAGVTQTPRYLIKTRGQQVTLSCSPISGHRSVSWYQQTPGQGLQFLFEYFSETQRNKGNFPGRFSGRQFSNSRSEMNVSTLELGDSALYLCASSLVVAAGANVLTFGAGSRLTVL.

The chain joins TRBV30 to TRBJ1-1, with D unresolved. The CDR3 consists of 11 residues. Germline assignment: CDR1 GTSNPN and CDR2 SVGIG (reference sequence). Trimming stripped 0 bases from V and 7 bases from J, with 6 bases between. CDR3 amino acids: CAWSVHYEAFF. In nucleotides, the CDR3 is TGTGCCTGGAGTGTTCACTATGAAGCTTTCTTT.

V gene TRBV7-2 combines with J gene TRBJ2-1; D is perhaps TRBD1 (6 bases). The CDR3 totals 13 residues. Germline V gene lookup returns CDR1 SGHTA and CDR2 FQGNSA. V lost 3 bases, J lost 6 bases, and 9 bases lay in between. DNA for the CDR3: TGTGCCAGCAGCTTCAACAGGGCCAATGAGCAGTTCTTC. This translates into CASSFNRANEQFF.

The rearrangement links TRBV6-6 to TRBJ1-3; TRBD1 matches 9 bases. CDR1 is MNHNY and CDR2 is SVGAGI in the germline V gene (reference sequence). The length of the CDR3 is 15 residues. The trim removed 0 bases at V and 7 bases at J, leaving 4 bases unmatched. This chain's CDR3 is CASSYSTGGRNTIYF. The DNA of the CDR3 is TGTGCCAGCAGTTACTCAACAGGGGGCCGCAACACCATATATTTT.

The chain is built from TRBV14 and TRBJ1-1; D gene uncertain. The CDR3 runs 13 residues. Per the germline V gene, CDR1 is SGHDN and CDR2 is FVKESK. V gave up 1 base and J gave up 5 bases, with 8 bases separating them. This CDR3 reads CASSQAGNTEAFF. The CDR3 DNA reads TGTGCCAGCAGCCAAGCGGGGAATACTGAAGCTTTCTTT. The variable domain in full, completed from reference TRBV14 and TRBJ1-1, reads EAGVTQFPSHSVIEKGQTVTLRCDPISGHDNLYWYRRVMGKEIKFLLHFVKESKQDESGMPNNRFLAERTGGTYSTLKVQPAELEDSGVYFCASSQAGNTEAFFGQGTRLTVV.

In its sample, this clone was seen a few times. V usage is TRBV18 and J usage is TRBJ1-3; TRBD1 agrees at 8 bases. This CDR3 is built from 14 residues. CDR1 and CDR2 (germline): KGHSH, LQKENI. Trimming removed 8 bases from V and 4 bases from J; junction bases left unmatched: 7. DNA of the CDR3: TGTGCCAGCGGCACAGGGGGTGACGGAAACACCATATATTTT. Its protein product is CASGTGGDGNTIYF.

This chain connects TRBV21-1 to TRBJ2-6; TRBD1 reflects the table's D call only, with no check against the DNA. TRBV21-1 is an annotated pseudogene. The CDR3 extends over 19 amino acids. As DNA, the CDR3 is TGTGCCAGCAGCCCCGACAGGGGGCTAACATCCTCTGGGGCCAACGTCCTGACTTTC. This codes for CASSPDRGLTSSGANVLTF.

V is TRBV5-1 and J is TRBJ2-1; 7 nucleotides match TRBD2. The germline V gene encodes CDR1 SGHRS and CDR2 YFSETQ. V lost 3 bases and J lost 8; bases outside the gene matches: 8. The CDR3 covers 14 residues. Here the CDR3 DNA reads TGCGCCAGCAGCTCGGGACTAAGGGGCGATGAGCAGTTCTTC. Encoded protein: CASSSGLRGDEQFF.

The chain carries TRBV11-3 and TRBJ2-7; TRBD2 matches at 7 bases. After removal of 5 bases from V and 4 bases from J, the junction contained 5 bases not matched to a gene. The germline CDR1 and CDR2 sequences are SGHNT and YENEEA. CDR3 length: 13 amino acids. The CDR3 bases are TGTGCCAGCAGCCGACTAGCAGGGTACGAGCAGTACGTC. This encodes CASSRLAGYEQYV.

The chain is built from TRBV9 and TRBJ2-3, with D possibly TRBD2 on 5 matching bases. The CDR3 has 14 amino acids. V lost 0 bases, J lost 3 bases, and 8 bases lay in between. The germline CDR1 and CDR2 sequences are SGDLS and YYNGEE. CDR3 residues: CASSVVGNTDTQYF. As DNA, the CDR3 is TGTGCCAGCAGCGTAGTCGGGAATACAGATACGCAGTATTTT.